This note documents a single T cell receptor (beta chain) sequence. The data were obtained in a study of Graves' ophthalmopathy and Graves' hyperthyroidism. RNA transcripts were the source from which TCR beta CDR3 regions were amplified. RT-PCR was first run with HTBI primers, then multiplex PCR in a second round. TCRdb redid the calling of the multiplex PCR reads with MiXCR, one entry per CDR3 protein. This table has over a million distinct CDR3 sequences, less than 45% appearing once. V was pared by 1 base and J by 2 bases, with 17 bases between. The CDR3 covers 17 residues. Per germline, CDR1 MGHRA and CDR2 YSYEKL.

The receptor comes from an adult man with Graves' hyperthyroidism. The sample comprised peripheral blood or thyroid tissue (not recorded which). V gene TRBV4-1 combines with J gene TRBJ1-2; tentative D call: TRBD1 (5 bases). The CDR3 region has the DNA TGCGCCAGCAGCCAAGTTGGGGGGGGACGGAAAAACTATGGCTACACCTTC. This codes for CASSQVGGGRKNYGYTF.